One sample yielded the 24 T cell receptor beta chains listed below, sequenced in a study of blood T cell repertoires in COVID-19. Profiling relied on immunoSEQ multiplex PCR, and the TCRdb table lists in-frame clones only, not all of them. The sample lists 150,000 to 200,000 clones, roughly four fifths occurring once. The sequenced sample was PBMCs or T cells enriched from blood (not recorded which). Receptors originate from a man aged 45 to 65 who had recovered from COVID-19.

The chain couples TRBV11-3 to TRBJ2-7, with a possible D match to TRBD1 (5 bases). The CDR3 is 13 amino acids. The V gene's germline CDR1 is SGHNT and CDR2 YENEEA. Deletions cut 2 bases from V and 2 bases from J, with 7 bases between. CDR3 in amino acids: CASSLSGPYEQYF. Written as DNA, the CDR3 is TGTGCCAGCAGCTTATCAGGGCCCTACGAGCAGTACTTC.

The chain joins TRBV7-9 to TRBJ2-5, with a tentative D call TRBD2 (6 bases). With 6 bases removed from V and 3 bases from J, the gap between germline ends came to 17 bases. Per the germline V gene, CDR1 is SEHNR and CDR2 is FQNEAQ (reference sequence). The CDR3 is 15 residues long. The CDR3 sequence: CASREGIGYEETQYF. CDR3 nucleotides: TGTGCCAGCAGGGAGGGGATAGGCTATGAAGAGACCCAGTACTTC.

The chain employs TRBV19 and TRBJ1-5, with a tentative D call TRBD1 (5 bases). The CDR3 is 14 amino acids. The V and J ends lost 4 bases and 2 bases respectively, with 9 bases between them. The germline CDR1 and CDR2 sequences are LNHDA and SQIVND (reference sequence). The DNA of the CDR3 is TGTGCCAGTAGTAGCCGACAGCGCAATCAGCCCCAGCATTTT. Its translation is CASSSRQRNQPQHF.

This clone was counted only a few times. V gene TRBV11-3 combines with J gene TRBJ2-3; TRBD2 matches at 9 bases. Germline trimming cut 2 bases from V and 6 bases from J; bases unmatched to any gene: 9. Germline values: CDR1 SGHNT, CDR2 YENEEA. This CDR3 is built from 16 residues. The CDR3 spells CASSLRGGGAKDTQYF. The CDR3 DNA sequence: TGTGCCAGCAGCTTAAGAGGCGGGGGGGCCAAGGATACGCAGTATTTT.

This chain uses TRBV2 with TRBJ1-5; 7 nucleotides align to TRBD1. This CDR3 region has 12 residues. Germline V gene sequence: CDR1 SNHLY, CDR2 FYNNEI. The V and J ends lost 1 base and 13 bases, in that order; junction bases with no gene match: 4. In DNA form, the CDR3 reads TGTGCCAGCAGTGAAGGGGCAGGGGGGCAGCATTTT. This encodes CASSEGAGGQHF.

The genes are TRBV10-3 and TRBJ2-1; D remains ambiguous. From germline, CDR1 is ENHRY and CDR2 SYGVKD. The CDR3 extends over 14 amino acids. Trimming pared 0 bases from V and 1 base from J, leaving 4 bases between. This chain's CDR3 is CAISESRSYNEQFF. The CDR3 DNA is TGTGCCATCAGTGAGTCGCGTTCCTACAATGAGCAGTTCTTC.

This chain joins TRBV10-3 and TRBJ2-3, with 7 positions matching TRBD2. J was trimmed by 6 bases and V by 6 bases; bases with no gene match: 3. Germline CDR1 is ENHRY and CDR2 is SYGVKD. The CDR3 loop spans 12 amino acids. The CDR3 region is CAISPAGDTQYF. As DNA, the CDR3 is TGTGCCATCAGCCCAGCGGGGGATACGCAGTATTTT.

This clone appeared a single time. The chain uses TRBV30 and TRBJ1-5; D call uncertain. Trimming removed 2 bases from V and 2 bases from J, with 13 bases in between. CDR3 length: 15 amino acids. Looked up from germline, CDR1 is GTSNPN and CDR2 is SVGIG (reference sequence). The CDR3 sequence: CAWSPAVPGNQPQHF. Written as DNA, the CDR3 is TGTGCCTGGAGTCCCGCCGTACCAGGCAATCAGCCCCAGCATTTT. The complete variable domain, with remaining parts taken from reference TRBV30 and TRBJ1-5, reads SQTIHQWPATLVQPVGSPLSLECTVEGTSNPNLYWYRQAAGRGLQLLFYSVGIGQISSEVPQNLSASRPQDRQFILSSKKLLLSDSGFYLCAWSPAVPGNQPQHFGDGTRLSIL.

The chain is built from TRBV5-1 and TRBJ1-2; unclear D gene. Germline V gene sequence: CDR1 SGHRS, CDR2 YFSETQ. Trimming stripped 0 bases from V and 3 bases from J, with 12 bases between. This CDR3 spans 15 amino acids. CDR3 loop: CASSLGRPTDYGYTF. The CDR3 nucleotides read TGCGCCAGCAGCTTGGGGCGGCCCACGGACTATGGCTACACCTTC.

The DNA of the CDR3 is TGTGCCAGCTCACCACAGGAGGGCAATCAGCCCCAGCATTTT. This sequence encodes CASSPQEGNQPQHF. V gene TRBV18 combines with J gene TRBJ1-5, with no clear D. The germline CDR1 and CDR2 sequences are KGHSH and LQKENI. Trimming took off 1 base at V and 2 bases at J, with 6 bases between the two ends. This CDR3 is 14 amino acids long.

The V gene is TRBV9, the J gene TRBJ1-2; D is unclear. This CDR3 is built from 11 residues. V gave up 3 bases and J gave up 7 bases, with 7 bases separating them. CDR1 SGDLS and CDR2 YYNGEE come from the germline V gene. DNA for the CDR3: TGTGCCAGCAGCGCAAACGGTGGCTACACCTTC. It specifies CASSANGGYTF.

The rearrangement joins TRBV19 to TRBJ2-7; 8 bases are shared with TRBD1. The germline gives CDR1 LNHDA, CDR2 SQIVND (reference sequence). J gave up 2 bases and V 6 bases, and 9 bases lay outside the gene matches. CDR3 length: 15 amino acids. The CDR3: CASRLGQGETYEQYF. CDR3 in DNA: TGTGCCAGTAGGCTCGGACAGGGTGAAACCTACGAGCAGTACTTC. The variable domain in full, completed from reference TRBV19 and TRBJ2-7, reads DGGITQSPKYLFRKEGQNVTLSCEQNLNHDAMYWYRQDPGQGLRLIYYSQIVNDFQKGDIAEGYSVSREKKESFPLTVTSAQKNPTAFYLCASRLGQGETYEQYFGPGTRLTVT.

The chain links TRBV2 to TRBJ1-4; weak D call: TRBD1 (6 bases). Germline V gene lookup returns CDR1 SNHLY and CDR2 FYNNEI. With 7 bases removed from V and 2 bases from J, the gap between germline ends came to 14 bases. This CDR3 is 15 amino acids long. The CDR3 DNA follows: TGTGCCAGCAACCGAAACAGGGACACTAATGAAAAACTGTTTTTT. It specifies CASNRNRDTNEKLFF.

J is TRBJ2-3 and V is TRBV10-3; 8 bases line up with TRBD1. Germline lookup yields CDR1 ENHRY and CDR2 SYGVKD. Trimming removed 9 bases from V and 5 bases from J; junction bases left unmatched: 4. This CDR3 spans 12 amino acids. The CDR3 is CAIGQGLDTQYF. The CDR3, as DNA: TGTGCCATAGGACAGGGACTAGATACGCAGTATTTT.

This chain connects TRBV6-1 to TRBJ1-2; 9 bases are shared with TRBD1. This CDR3 has 14 residues. V lost 2 bases and J lost 7; bases outside the gene matches: 5. In germline, CDR1 is MNHNS, CDR2 SASEGT. DNA of the CDR3: TGTGCCAGCAGTGAAAGAAACAGGGGGCTTGGCTACACCTTC. This sequence encodes CASSERNRGLGYTF.

The chain has TRBV7-9 and TRBJ2-5, with TRBD1 identical over 8 bases. The junction had 3 bases not matched to a gene; V was cut back by 1 base and J by 5 bases. CDR3 length equals 14 residues. The germline CDR1 and CDR2 sequences are SEHNR and FQNEAQ (reference sequence). CDR3 protein: CASSLGTGSETQYF. The CDR3 nucleotides read TGTGCCAGCAGCTTAGGGACAGGGAGCGAGACCCAGTACTTC.

This clone showed up just once. The rearrangement uses TRBV6-1 and TRBJ2-7; 7 bases match TRBD1. Unmatched junction bases numbered 1, after V lost 2 bases and J lost 6 bases. The CDR3 contains 12 residues. From germline, CDR1 is MNHNS and CDR2 SASEGT. The CDR3 protein is CASSEQGVEQYF. CDR3 nucleotides: TGTGCCAGCAGTGAACAGGGGGTCGAGCAGTACTTC.

V is TRBV10-2 and J is TRBJ2-3; 7 nucleotides agree with TRBD1. Germline CDR1 WSHSY, CDR2 SAAADI. This CDR3 is built from 16 residues. After removal of 4 bases from V and 5 bases from J, the junction contained 12 bases not matched to a gene. CDR3 in amino acids: CASSGVRVGGKDTQYF. The DNA of the CDR3 is TGCGCCAGCAGTGGGGTCCGTGTAGGGGGCAAAGATACGCAGTATTTT.

This chain uses TRBV3-1 (or the pseudogene TRBV3-2) with TRBJ2-3; 8 bases line up with TRBD1. Germline V gene sequence: CDR1 LGHDT, CDR2 YNNKEL (reference sequence). V was clipped by 6 bases and J by 4 bases; unmatched bases: 0. The CDR3 is 12 amino acids. In nucleotides, the CDR3 is TGTGCCAGCAGACAGGGGGCAGATACGCAGTATTTT. This encodes CASRQGADTQYF.

The chain couples TRBV5-5 to TRBJ2-5, with 7 bases lining up with TRBD2. V lost 3 bases and J lost 5; bases outside the gene matches: 7. CDR1 and CDR2 (germline): SGHKS, YYEKEE (reference sequence). This CDR3 comprises 14 residues. In DNA, the CDR3 is TGTGCCAGCAGCTACCCGGGGGGTTGGGAGACCCAGTACTTC. It encodes CASSYPGGWETQYF.

The genes are TRBV4-1 and TRBJ2-3; 16 positions agree with TRBD2. Germline V gives CDR1 MGHRA, CDR2 YSYEKL. Germline trimming cut 4 bases from V and 5 bases from J; bases unmatched to any gene: 15. The length of the CDR3 is 20 residues. CDR3 in amino acids: CASSRVNKPGLAGGIDTQYF. The CDR3 region has the DNA TGCGCCAGCAGCCGAGTTAACAAACCGGGACTAGCGGGGGGGATAGATACGCAGTATTTT.

This clone turned up a few times. The gene calls are TRBV30 and TRBJ2-1; D is possibly TRBD1 (5 bases). Germline-derived CDR1 and CDR2 are GTSNPN and SVGIG (reference sequence). The CDR3 consists of 10 residues. The V end lost 5 bases, the J end lost 7 bases, and 6 bases lay between the germline ends. Here the CDR3 reads CAWDRNEQFF. DNA of the CDR3: TGTGCCTGGGACAGAAATGAGCAGTTCTTC.

CDR3 amino acids: CASSRQGPVFYEQYF. The CDR3 coding sequence is TGTGCCAGCAGTCGACAGGGCCCCGTATTCTACGAGCAGTACTTC. The chain employs TRBV6-5 and TRBJ2-7; 7 nucleotides align to TRBD1. Trimming removed 5 bases from V and 3 bases from J; junction bases left unmatched: 10. The V gene's germline CDR1 is MNHEY and CDR2 SVGAGI. CDR3 length: 15 residues.

The chain links TRBV2 to TRBJ1-5; the match to TRBD1 covers 7 bases. CDR1 and CDR2 from the germline V gene are SNHLY and FYNNEI. Trimming took 2 bases from V and 2 from J; bases not matched to a gene: 3. The CDR3 length is 15 residues. DNA for the CDR3: TGTGCCAGCAGTGAAAGGGGGCTCGGCAATCAGCCCCAGCATTTT. This sequence encodes CASSERGLGNQPQHF.